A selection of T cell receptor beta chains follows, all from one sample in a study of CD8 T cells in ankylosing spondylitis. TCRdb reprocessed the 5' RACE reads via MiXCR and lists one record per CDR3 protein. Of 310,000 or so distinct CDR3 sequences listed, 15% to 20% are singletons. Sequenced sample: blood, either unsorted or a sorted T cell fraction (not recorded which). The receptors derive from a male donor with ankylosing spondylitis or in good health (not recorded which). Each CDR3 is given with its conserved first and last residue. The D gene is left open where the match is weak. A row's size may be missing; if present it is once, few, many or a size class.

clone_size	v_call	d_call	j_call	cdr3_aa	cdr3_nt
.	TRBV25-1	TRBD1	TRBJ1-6	CASRETGLRSPLHF	TGTGCCAGCAGAGAGACAGGGTTGAGGTCACCCCTCCACTTT
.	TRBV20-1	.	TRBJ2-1	CSASRTAIPPYEQFF	TGCAGTGCTAGCCGGACTGCCATACCGCCATATGAGCAGTTCTTC
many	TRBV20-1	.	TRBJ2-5	CSAPQTTVQETQYF	TGCAGTGCCCCCCAAACCACAGTGCAAGAGACCCAGTACTTC
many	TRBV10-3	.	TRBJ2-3	CASRGADTQYF	TGTGCCTCCCGTGGTGCAGATACGCAGTATTTT
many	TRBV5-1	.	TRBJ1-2	CASSLEQANYGYTF	TGCGCCAGCAGCTTGGAACAGGCTAACTATGGCTACACCTTC
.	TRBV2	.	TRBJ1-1	CASTPIAGETEAFF	TGTGCCAGCACTCCCATCGCAGGGGAAACTGAAGCTTTCTTT
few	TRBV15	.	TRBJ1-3	CATSRAGNTIYF	TGTGCCACCAGCAGAGCTGGAAACACCATATATTTT
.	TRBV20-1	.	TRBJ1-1	CSARDLRRNTEAFF	TGCAGTGCTAGAGACCTGAGAAGGAACACTGAAGCTTTCTTT
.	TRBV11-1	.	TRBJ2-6	CASSLGGTTKVSGANVLTF	TGTGCCAGCAGCTTAGGCGGGACAACTAAAGTCTCTGGGGCCAACGTCCTGACTTTC
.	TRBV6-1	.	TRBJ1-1	CASSRGPGDTEAFF	TGTGCCAGCAGTAGGGGCCCGGGCGACACTGAAGCTTTCTTT
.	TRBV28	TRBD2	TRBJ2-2	CASSWRGVRTGELFF	TGTGCCAGCAGTTGGCGGGGGGTGCGCACCGGGGAGCTGTTTTTT
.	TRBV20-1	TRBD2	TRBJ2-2	CSAPFLGLANTGELFF	TGCAGTGCTCCTTTCTTGGGACTAGCGAATACCGGGGAGCTGTTTTTT
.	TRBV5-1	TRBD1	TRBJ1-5	CASSMTGSKNQPQHF	TGCGCCAGCAGCATGACAGGGTCTAAGAATCAGCCCCAGCATTTT
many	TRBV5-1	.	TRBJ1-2	CASSLGREGYTF	TGCGCCAGCAGCTTGGGCAGGGAAGGCTACACCTTC
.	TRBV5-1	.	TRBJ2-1	CASSPGSFPDNEQFF	TGCGCCAGCAGCCCCGGGAGTTTCCCCGACAATGAGCAGTTCTTC
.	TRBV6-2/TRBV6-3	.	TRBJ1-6	CASSRDRGYNSPLHF	TGTGCCAGCAGTCGAGACCGGGGGTATAATTCACCCCTCCACTTT
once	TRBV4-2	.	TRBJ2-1	CASSHVGDRYYNEQFF	TGTGCCAGCAGCCATGTTGGAGACAGGTACTACAATGAGCAGTTCTTC
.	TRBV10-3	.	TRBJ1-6	CAISEAAYNSPLHF	TGTGCCATCAGTGAGGCAGCCTATAATTCACCCCTCCACTTT
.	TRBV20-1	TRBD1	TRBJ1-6	CSARPTGTGYSPLHF	TGCAGTGCTCGTCCTACCGGGACAGGTTATTCACCCCTCCACTTT
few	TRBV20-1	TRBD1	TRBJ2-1	CSAVGTGVYNEQFF	TGCAGTGCCGTGGGGACAGGAGTTTACAATGAGCAGTTCTTC
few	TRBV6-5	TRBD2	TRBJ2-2	CASSSSGGRGTGELFF	TGTGCCAGCAGTTCTAGCGGGGGCCGGGGCACCGGGGAGCTGTTTTTT
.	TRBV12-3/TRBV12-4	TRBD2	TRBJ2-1	CASSPSGTYNEQFF	TGTGCCAGCAGCCCGAGCGGGACCTACAATGAGCAGTTCTTC
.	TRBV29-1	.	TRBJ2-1	CSVVLGYRNNEQFF	TGCAGCGTTGTTCTGGGATACCGCAACAATGAGCAGTTCTTC
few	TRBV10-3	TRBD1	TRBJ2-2	CAIRMTGGANTGELFF	TGTGCCATCAGAATGACAGGGGGCGCAAACACCGGGGAGCTGTTTTTT
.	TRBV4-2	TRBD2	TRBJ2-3	CASSPGLAGVRATDTQYF	TGTGCCAGCAGCCCAGGACTAGCGGGAGTTCGGGCCACAGATACGCAGTATTTT
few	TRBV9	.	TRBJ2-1	CASSVAGSSQYNEQFF	TGTGCCAGCAGCGTAGCAGGGTCTAGCCAATACAATGAGCAGTTCTTC
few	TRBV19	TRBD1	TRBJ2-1	CASSLTGTGGFNEQFF	TGTGCCAGTAGTTTGACCGGGACAGGGGGCTTCAATGAGCAGTTCTTC
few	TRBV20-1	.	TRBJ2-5	CSARDGGVQETQYF	TGCAGTGCTAGAGATGGAGGGGTCCAAGAGACCCAGTACTTC
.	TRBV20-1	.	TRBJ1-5	CSARVLRQGGDQPQHF	TGCAGTGCTAGAGTGCTCAGGCAGGGTGGGGATCAGCCCCAGCATTTT
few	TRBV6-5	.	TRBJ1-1	CASRYRAEAFF	TGTGCCAGCAGATACAGGGCCGAAGCTTTCTTT
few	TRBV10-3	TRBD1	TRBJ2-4	CAISVGQGLAKNIQYF	TGTGCCATCAGTGTCGGACAGGGGCTAGCCAAAAACATTCAGTACTTC
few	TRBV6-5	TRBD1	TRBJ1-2	CASSYSGQGGYTF	TGTGCCAGCAGTTACTCGGGACAGGGTGGCTACACCTTC
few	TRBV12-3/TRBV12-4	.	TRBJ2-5	CATNRETQYF	TGTGCCACCAATAGGGAGACCCAGTACTTC
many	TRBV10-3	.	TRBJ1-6	CAISEPDGGSPLHF	TGTGCCATCAGTGAGCCCGACGGGGGATCCCCCCTCCACTTT
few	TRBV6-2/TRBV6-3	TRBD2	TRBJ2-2	CASSFPYSGRATTNTGELFF	TGTGCCAGCAGTTTCCCGTATAGCGGGAGGGCCACGACGAACACCGGGGAGCTGTTTTTT
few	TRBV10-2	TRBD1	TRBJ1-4	CASSEQTGTLEKLFF	TGCGCCAGCAGTGAGCAGACAGGGACCCTGGAAAAACTGTTTTTT
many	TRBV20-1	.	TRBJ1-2	CSAREGYGGYTF	TGCAGTGCTAGAGAAGGTTACGGAGGCTACACCTTC
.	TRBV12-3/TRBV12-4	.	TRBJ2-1	CASSTSSLGVEQFF	TGTGCCAGCAGTACTAGCTCCCTGGGGGTTGAGCAGTTCTTC
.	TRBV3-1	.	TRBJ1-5	CASSQEGSGNQPQHF	TGTGCCAGCAGCCAAGAAGGGTCGGGTAATCAGCCCCAGCATTTT
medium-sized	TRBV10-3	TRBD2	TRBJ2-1	CAISVLAGGSLEQFF	TGTGCCATCAGTGTTCTAGCGGGGGGAAGTCTCGAGCAGTTCTTC
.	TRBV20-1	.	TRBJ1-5	CSARDSAMNSNQPQHF	TGCAGTGCTAGAGATTCGGCCATGAATAGCAATCAGCCCCAGCATTTT
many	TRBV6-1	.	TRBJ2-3	CASSDVTTTDTQYF	TGTGCCAGCAGTGATGTGACAACCACAGATACGCAGTATTTT
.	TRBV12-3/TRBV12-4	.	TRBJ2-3	CVSSPGGTQYF	TGTGTCAGCAGTCCCGGGGGTACGCAGTATTTT
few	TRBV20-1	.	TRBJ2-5	CSARDFRETQYF	TGCAGTGCTAGAGATTTTAGGGAGACCCAGTACTTC
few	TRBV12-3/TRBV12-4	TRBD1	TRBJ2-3	CASSYRTGSTDTQYF	TGTGCCAGCAGTTACCGGACAGGGAGCACAGATACGCAGTATTTT
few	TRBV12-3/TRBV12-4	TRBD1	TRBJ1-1	CASSSTGGMGTEAFF	TGTGCCAGCAGTTCCACAGGGGGCATGGGAACTGAAGCTTTCTTT
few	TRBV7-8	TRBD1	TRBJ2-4	CASSLASAGGAGNIQYF	TGTGCCAGCAGCTTAGCGTCGGCAGGGGGCGCGGGAAACATTCAGTACTTC
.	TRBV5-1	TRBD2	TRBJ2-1	CASSGGLAGGKWGEQFF	TGCGCCAGCAGCGGCGGACTAGCGGGAGGGAAGTGGGGTGAGCAGTTCTTC
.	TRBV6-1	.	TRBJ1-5	CASSPLRFGGNQPQHF	TGTGCCAGCAGCCCCCTCCGCTTTGGGGGCAATCAGCCCCAGCATTTT
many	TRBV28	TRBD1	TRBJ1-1	CASSSSYRGTEAFF	TGTGCCAGCAGTTCGAGTTACAGGGGCACTGAAGCTTTCTTT
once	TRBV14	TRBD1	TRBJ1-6	CASSQDPTGGANSPLHF	TGTGCCAGCAGCCAAGATCCCACAGGGGGTGCGAATTCACCCCTCCACTTT
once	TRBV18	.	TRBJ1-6	CASSPNSSNSPLHF	TGTGCCAGCTCACCGAACAGTTCTAATTCACCCCTCCACTTT
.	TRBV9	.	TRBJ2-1	CASSGSLSLSSYNEQFF	TGTGCCAGCAGCGGTAGTTTATCCTTAAGCTCCTACAATGAGCAGTTCTTC
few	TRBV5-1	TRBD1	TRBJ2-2	CASSRDADRQGEQLFF	TGCGCCAGCAGCCGAGATGCTGACAGACAGGGCGAGCAGCTGTTTTTT
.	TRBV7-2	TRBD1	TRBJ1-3	CASSLIPGQGNTIYF	TGTGCCAGCAGCTTAATCCCGGGACAGGGAAACACCATATATTTT
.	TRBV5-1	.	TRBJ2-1	CASSLKRANSEQFF	TGCGCCAGCAGCTTGAAAAGGGCGAACAGTGAGCAGTTCTTC
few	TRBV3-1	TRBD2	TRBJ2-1	CASSQKRGGRNEQFF	TGTGCCAGCAGCCAAAAGCGGGGGGGCCGGAATGAGCAGTTCTTC